This T cell receptor (beta chain) was recovered during a study of TIL therapy for anti-PD-1-resistant metastatic lung cancer. Study context: Progressing patients received lymphodepletion, expanded TIL infusion and IL-2. Tumors had a median PD-L1 proportion score of approximately 6%.

To note about this clone: The antigen remains unidentified.

Time point here: pre-treatment sample, taken before nivolumab and TIL therapy. The libraries were made with immunoSEQ v3. Survey-level samples got approximately 1.8 million read pairs; deep-level samples got roughly 5-6.5 million. Clones were sequenced by immunoSEQ multiplex PCR, and TCRdb holds only the in-frame ones, with some missing. The data show about 50,000 clones, 80% to 90% seen once. Findings and limits, study-wide: The cohort had more treatment-naive, never-smoker and oncogene-addicted patients than typical.

The germline V and J ends were trimmed by 1 base and 8 bases, with 14 bases remaining between them. This CDR3 is built from 15 residues. Looked up from germline, CDR1 is MNHEY and CDR2 is SVGAGI. This chain joins TRBV6-5 and TRBJ1-4; the D gene is possibly TRBD1 (6 bases). Sequencing used blood, obtained at baseline. This TCR came from a person between 30 and 80 years old with non-small cell lung cancer. The CDR3 DNA sequence: TGTGCCAGCAGTTACTTAGGGGGAATAGGCGAAAAACTGTTTTTT. It yields the protein CASSYLGGIGEKLFF.